Shown below are 15 T cell receptor beta chains from a single sample sequenced in a study of cytomegalovirus exposure and HLA in healthy donors. Use of 60 Vbeta and 13 Jbeta primers characterized the PCR. TCRdb's copy holds only in-frame clones and misses some; the assay was immunoSEQ multiplex PCR. The sample holds 150,000 to 200,000 clones, 84% seen once. Input material: PBMCs. The receptor set was obtained from a man aged 18 to 29 in good health and CMV-seronegative.

V usage is TRBV4-1 and J usage is TRBJ2-7; TRBD1 is a possible D gene (6 bases). The germline V and J ends were trimmed by 1 base and 6 bases, with 10 bases remaining between them. Germline lookup yields CDR1 MGHRA and CDR2 YSYEKL. The CDR3 covers 13 residues. The CDR3 DNA reads as TGCGCCAGCAGCCAAGCTGTCAGGGGCGAGCAGTACTTC. This codes for CASSQAVRGEQYF.

V is TRBV7-2 and J is TRBJ1-4, with 7 bases identical to TRBD1. The V segment lost 5 bases and the J segment 4 bases; nucleotides outside the gene matches: 7. CDR1 is SGHTA and CDR2 is FQGNSA in the germline V gene. This CDR3 contains 15 residues. CDR3 DNA: TGTGCCAGCAGCCTAAGACAGGGTGATAATGAAAAACTGTTTTTT. It translates to CASSLRQGDNEKLFF.

The rearrangement links TRBV7-2 to TRBJ2-1; no definite D call. V was clipped by 2 bases and J by 10 bases, with 9 bases between them. The V gene's germline CDR1 is SGHTA and CDR2 FQGNSA. The CDR3 totals 12 residues. CDR3 nucleotides: TGTGCCAGCAGCTTAAGAGTTAGCGAGCAGTTCTTC. Translating it yields CASSLRVSEQFF.

The chain joins TRBV11-2 to TRBJ2-3; 10 bases agree with TRBD2. J was trimmed by 0 bases and V by 1 base; bases with no gene match: 10. Germline V gene data show CDR1 as SGHAT and CDR2 as FQNNGV. The CDR3 runs 19 residues. CDR3 nucleotides: TGTGCCAGCAGCTTAGTGACAGCGGGGGGGGTCGTTAGCACAGATACGCAGTATTTT. Amino acid sequence: CASSLVTAGGVVSTDTQYF.

This clone was seen only once. The V gene is TRBV6-1, the J gene TRBJ1-1; TRBD1 matches at 7 bases. Trimming at V came to 7 bases and at J to 4 bases, leaving 6 bases not matched to a gene. This CDR3 has 13 residues. Germline V CDR1 and CDR2: MNHNS, SASEGT. The CDR3 here is CASTLTGSTEAFF. The CDR3 bases are TGTGCCAGCACCCTGACAGGGTCCACTGAAGCTTTCTTT.

The chain carries TRBV5-8 and TRBJ1-2; the D gene is possibly TRBD1 (5 bases). Trimming took 4 bases from V and 4 from J, leaving 14 bases between them. CDR1 SGHTS and CDR2 YDEGEE come from the germline V gene. CDR3 length: 14 amino acids. The CDR3 loop is CASSLGAGGYGYTF. The CDR3 DNA sequence: TGTGCCAGCAGCCTCGGGGCGGGGGGCTATGGCTACACCTTC.

The CDR3, as DNA: TGTGCCAGCTCACCACCGTTGGGACAGGGGCATGAAAAACTGTTTTTT. Encoded protein: CASSPPLGQGHEKLFF. The chain links TRBV18 to TRBJ1-4; the match to TRBD1 covers 10 bases. V dropped 0 bases and J dropped 6; count of bases not matched to a gene: 4. The CDR3 contains 16 residues. CDR1 and CDR2 from the germline V gene are KGHSH and LQKENI.

The chain has TRBV5-6 and TRBJ1-1; D is perhaps TRBD1 (6 bases). The CDR3 runs to 16 residues. V dropped 4 bases and J dropped 5 bases, with 21 bases sitting between them. The germline gives CDR1 SGHDT, CDR2 YYEEEE. For the CDR3, the DNA is TGTGCCAGCAGCCTAATCGTCGTCAAGGGGGGGACTGAAGCTTTCTTT. This translates into CASSLIVVKGGTEAFF.

This chain links TRBV28 with TRBJ2-3; 10 bases align to TRBD1. This CDR3 contains 17 residues. Trimming removed 8 bases from V and 6 bases from J; junction bases left unmatched: 17. CDR1 is MDHEN, CDR2 SYDVKM, per germline. DNA of the CDR3: TGTGCCAGCCGGGCGAGACAGGGGGCGAGGGTTTGGGATACGCAGTATTTT. This sequence encodes CASRARQGARVWDTQYF.

The chain joins TRBV7-2 to TRBJ2-7; 15 positions agree with TRBD2. The CDR3 is made up of 17 amino acids. Germline V gives CDR1 SGHTA, CDR2 FQGNSA. V lost 7 bases, J lost 2 bases, and 9 bases stayed unmatched. Here the CDR3 reads CASTSPGTSGGTYEQYF. CDR3 nucleotides: TGTGCCAGCACCTCTCCCGGGACTAGCGGGGGGACCTACGAGCAGTACTTC.

CDR3 protein: CASSSPGTSGSYEQYF. The CDR3 DNA reads as TGTGCCAGCAGCTCGCCCGGGACTAGCGGGAGTTACGAGCAGTACTTC. The genes are TRBV9 and TRBJ2-7; 14 bases line up with TRBD2. CDR1 is SGDLS and CDR2 is YYNGEE in the germline V gene. The CDR3 totals 16 residues. V lost 4 bases and J lost 4; bases outside the gene matches: 7.

V is TRBV1 and J is TRBJ2-2; whether TRBD2, the table's D call, matches the DNA was not checked. TRBV1 is given as a pseudogene. This CDR3 has 19 amino acids. The CDR3 here is CTSSLRTLGLAGVTGELFF. The CDR3 DNA reads as TGCACCAGCAGCCTACGGACCCTGGGACTAGCGGGAGTCACCGGGGAGCTGTTTTTT.

J is TRBJ2-5 and V is TRBV27; 12 bases agree with TRBD1. The CDR3 runs to 15 residues. Germline-derived CDR1 and CDR2 are MNHEY and SMNVEV (reference sequence). Trimming at V came to 6 bases and at J to 5 bases, leaving 7 bases not matched to a gene. This CDR3 is CASSRGTGGVETQYF. As DNA, the CDR3 is TGTGCCAGCAGCCGCGGGACAGGGGGCGTCGAGACCCAGTACTTC.

This chain uses TRBV10-3 with TRBJ1-5, with TRBD1 identical over 7 bases. Germline lookup yields CDR1 ENHRY and CDR2 SYGVKD. V gave up 5 bases and J gave up 3 bases; unmatched junction bases: 4. There are 14 residues in the CDR3. The CDR3 loop is CAISTTGANQPQHF. CDR3 nucleotides: TGTGCCATCAGTACCACAGGGGCCAATCAGCCCCAGCATTTT.

The J gene is TRBJ2-2, the V gene TRBV11-3, with D uncertain. The germline V gene has CDR1 SGHNT and CDR2 YENEEA. CDR3 length equals 13 residues. V was shortened by 5 bases and J by 4 bases, with 8 bases between the two germline ends. The CDR3 DNA reads as TGTGCCAGCAGCCCCTTTCCCACCGGGGAGCTGTTTTTT. Protein product: CASSPFPTGELFF. Full variable domain (missing parts from reference TRBV11-3 and TRBJ2-2): EAGVVQSPRYKIIEKKQPVAFWCNPISGHNTLYWYLQNLGQGPELLIRYENEEAVDDSQLPKDRFSAERLKGVDSTLKIQPAELGDSAVYLCASSPFPTGELFFGEGSRLTVL.